These 31 T cell receptor beta chains came from one sample sequenced in a study of response to subunit inactivated influenza vaccine. Using its own MiXCR run on the RT-PCR reads, TCRdb lists one record per CDR3 protein. The sample consists of about 500,000 distinct CDR3 sequences, 16% of them appearing once. Sequencing used CD4+ T cells sorted from PBMCs, obtained 23 months after vaccination. All receptors come from a man between 45 and 75 years old who received an inactivated influenza vaccine.

This clonotype was seen at least ten times. V gene TRBV6-5 combines with J gene TRBJ2-3; 12 positions match TRBD2. V shed 4 bases, J shed 4 bases, and the junction held 3 bases outside the gene matches. The V gene's germline CDR1 is MNHEY and CDR2 SVGAGI. CDR3 length: 15 residues. In DNA, the CDR3 is TGTGCCAGCAGTTTTGCTAGCGGGGGGGCAGATACGCAGTATTTT. This gives the protein CASSFASGGADTQYF.

This clonotype was seen a few times. The chain employs TRBV11-2 and TRBJ2-7; TRBD1 matches 9 bases. The CDR3 loop spans 14 amino acids. V was pared by 2 bases and J by 6 bases, with 5 bases of the junction left unmatched. Per germline, CDR1 SGHAT and CDR2 FQNNGV. The chain's CDR3 is CASSLRTGVGEQYF. In nucleotides, the CDR3 is TGTGCCAGCAGCTTACGGACAGGGGTAGGCGAGCAGTACTTC.

This chain connects TRBV4-2 to TRBJ2-2; tentative D call: TRBD1 (5 bases). Germline CDR1 LGHNA, CDR2 YNFKEQ. The CDR3 sequence is 16 residues long. V gave up 4 bases and J gave up 5 bases, with 17 bases separating them. The CDR3 nucleotides are TGTGCCAGCAGCCCGCGCATGGGCAGGGTTACCGGGGAGCTGTTTTTT. Protein: CASSPRMGRVTGELFF.

This clonotype occurred a few times. V and J are TRBV4-2 and TRBJ2-1, with 9 positions matching TRBD2. CDR1 LGHNA and CDR2 YNFKEQ come from the germline V gene. This CDR3 spans 16 amino acids. J gave up 6 bases and V 1 base, and 7 bases lay outside the gene matches. The CDR3 loop is CASSQGLAGIGNEQFF. In nucleotides, the CDR3 is TGTGCCAGCAGCCAAGGGCTAGCGGGAATCGGCAATGAGCAGTTCTTC.

The V gene is TRBV30, the J gene TRBJ1-2, with D tentatively TRBD1 (5 bases). This CDR3 has 15 amino acids. Trimming took 2 bases from V and 4 from J, leaving 17 bases between them. Per germline, CDR1 GTSNPN and CDR2 SVGIG (reference sequence). The CDR3 protein is CAWSRIAGTSYGYTF. The CDR3 DNA is TGTGCCTGGAGTCGAATAGCCGGGACTAGCTATGGCTACACCTTC.

The chain couples TRBV24-1 to TRBJ1-1; D is ambiguous. This CDR3 spans 13 amino acids. CDR1 KGHDR and CDR2 SFDVKD come from the germline V gene. The germline V and J ends were trimmed by 7 bases and 0 bases, with 8 bases remaining between them. CDR3 nucleotide sequence: TGTGCCACCAGGAGCGGCCTGAACACTGAAGCTTTCTTT. Translated, it gives CATRSGLNTEAFF.

This clonotype was detected many times. The chain carries TRBV18 and TRBJ2-5, with D hard to call. The V end was cut by 1 base, the J end by 5 bases, with 11 bases between. Germline V gene sequence: CDR1 KGHSH, CDR2 LQKENI. CDR3 size: 14 residues. CDR3 loop: CASSPLRSDETQYF. CDR3 nucleotides: TGTGCCAGCTCACCACTGCGGTCTGACGAGACCCAGTACTTC.

This clonotype was seen a handful of times. The chain uses TRBV29-1 and TRBJ2-1; D not certain. CDR1 and CDR2 from the germline V gene are SQVTM and ANQGSEA. The CDR3 is 13 amino acids. With 5 bases removed from V and 6 bases from J, the gap between germline ends came to 14 bases. DNA of the CDR3: TGCAGCGTTCGACCACGGTGGGGCAATGAGCAGTTCTTC. Translated: CSVRPRWGNEQFF.

This clonotype was detected once. J is TRBJ2-3 and V is TRBV23-1; 9 bases line up with TRBD1. TRBV23-1 is marked as an open reading frame, function uncertain. The CDR3 consists of 16 residues. After removal of 6 bases from V and 3 bases from J, the junction contained 10 bases not matched to a gene. CDR3 in DNA: TGCGCCAGCAGGAAAACAGGGGGCGCCGAGACAGATACGCAGTATTTT. As protein: CASRKTGGAETDTQYF.

This clonotype was counted only a few times. CDR3: CASSQVTSPLHF. The CDR3 region has the DNA TGTGCCAGCAGCCAAGTTACATCACCCCTCCACTTT. The rearrangement uses TRBV14 and TRBJ1-6; no reliable D call. Germline lookup yields CDR1 SGHDN and CDR2 FVKESK. This CDR3 has 12 amino acids. Trimming pared 1 base from V and 10 bases from J, leaving 5 bases between. Together with reference TRBV14 and TRBJ1-6, the CDR3 gives the full variable domain: EAGVTQFPSHSVIEKGQTVTLRCDPISGHDNLYWYRRVMGKEIKFLLHFVKESKQDESGMPNNRFLAERTGGTYSTLKVQPAELEDSGVYFCASSQVTSPLHFGNGTRLTVT.

The chain recombines TRBV5-1 with TRBJ2-2; maybe TRBD2 (5 bases). Germline CDR1 reads SGHRS; CDR2 reads YFSETQ. The CDR3 covers 16 residues. The V gene lost 3 bases and the J gene lost 1 base, with 13 bases spanning the gap. DNA of the CDR3: TGCGCCAGCAGCTCCCTGCAGGACTGGAACACCGGGGAGCTGTTTTTT. It is translated as CASSSLQDWNTGELFF.

The chain is built from TRBV5-1 and TRBJ2-2, with D tentatively TRBD1 or TRBD2 (5 bases each). The V gene lost 5 bases and the J gene lost 6 bases, with 14 bases spanning the gap. Germline CDR1 and CDR2: SGHRS and YFSETQ. The CDR3 extends over 14 amino acids. The CDR3 spells CASSPGLSAGELFF. Here the CDR3 DNA reads TGCGCCAGCAGTCCGGGGCTTTCCGCCGGGGAGCTGTTTTTT.

This clonotype appeared many times. This rearrangement joins TRBV9 to TRBJ2-5; 8 nucleotides align to TRBD2. CDR1 and CDR2 (germline): SGDLS, YYNGEE. The CDR3 has 15 residues. The junction had 1 base not matched to a gene; V was cut back by 0 bases and J by 0 bases. This chain's CDR3 is CASSVASGYQETQYF. The DNA for the CDR3 is TGTGCCAGCAGCGTAGCTAGCGGGTACCAAGAGACCCAGTACTTC.

There are a few counts of this clonotype. The chain joins TRBV20-1 to TRBJ2-7; 9 bases match TRBD1. This CDR3 contains 15 residues. Germline CDR1 and CDR2: DFQATT and SNEGSKA (reference sequence). Trimming removed 4 bases from V and 4 bases from J; junction bases left unmatched: 11. Here the CDR3 DNA reads TGCAGTGCTATAAGTACGGGACAGGGATTGTACGAGCAGTACTTC. Its translation is CSAISTGQGLYEQYF.

This clonotype was picked up a small number of times. The gene calls are TRBV20-1 and TRBJ2-5; possible D gene TRBD1, 5 bases. CDR3 size: 13 residues. With 7 bases removed from V and 7 bases from J, the gap between germline ends came to 19 bases. The germline V gene encodes CDR1 DFQATT and CDR2 SNEGSKA (reference sequence). The CDR3 bases are TGCAGTGTTACCACCAGGGATAAGGGGACCCAGTACTTC. Translating gives CSVTTRDKGTQYF.

This chain joins TRBV11-1 and TRBJ1-2; TRBD1 agrees at 7 bases. Germline CDR1 is SGHAT and CDR2 is FQDESV (reference sequence). The CDR3 consists of 16 residues. V was pared by 5 bases and J by 4 bases, with 13 bases of the junction left unmatched. CDR3 sequence reads: CASSPGTVLTSYGYTF. DNA for the CDR3: TGTGCCAGCAGCCCCGGGACAGTCTTAACGTCCTATGGCTACACCTTC.

This clonotype was seen a handful of times. The chain uses TRBV24-1 and TRBJ2-1; D unclear. Looked up from germline, CDR1 is KGHDR and CDR2 is SFDVKD. The CDR3 sequence is 15 residues long. Trimming removed 5 bases from V and 5 bases from J, with 15 bases in between. CDR3 DNA: TGTGCCACCAGTGTGGTTACGAAGGAAAACAATGAGCAGTTCTTC. It codes for CATSVVTKENNEQFF.

This clonotype was counted a few times. The chain couples TRBV5-6 to TRBJ1-1; D not resolved. Trimming cost V 0 bases and J 3 bases, with 12 bases left between them. The germline V gene has CDR1 SGHDT and CDR2 YYEEEE. This CDR3 comprises 15 residues. CDR3 DNA: TGTGCCAGCAGCTTGGAACTTCGGAGGGACACTGAAGCTTTCTTT. It translates to CASSLELRRDTEAFF.

The J gene is TRBJ2-7, the V gene TRBV3-1; TRBD1 aligns across 10 bases. The germline gives CDR1 LGHDT, CDR2 YNNKEL (reference sequence). V lost 2 bases and J lost 5; bases outside the gene matches: 6. The CDR3 extends over 15 amino acids. The CDR3, as DNA: TGTGCCAGCAGCCAATCGGACAGGGGGAACCACGAGCAGTACTTC. This codes for CASSQSDRGNHEQYF.

J is TRBJ1-1 and V is TRBV6-5; 9 bases match TRBD1. Unmatched junction bases numbered 9, after V lost 0 bases and J lost 4 bases. The CDR3 has 17 amino acids. The germline V gene has CDR1 MNHEY and CDR2 SVGAGI. The CDR3 sequence is CASSYSGQGGFGTEAFF. The CDR3 DNA follows: TGTGCCAGCAGTTACTCGGGACAGGGAGGATTTGGCACTGAAGCTTTCTTT.

There are a few counts of this clonotype. The genes are TRBV15 and TRBJ2-7, with 10 positions matching TRBD1. Germline loops: CDR1 LNHNV, CDR2 YYDKDF (reference sequence). With V trimmed by 0 bases and J by 9 bases, 11 bases remained unmatched. The CDR3 is 16 amino acids. CDR3 region: CATSRERSGQGPVQYF. The CDR3, as DNA: TGTGCCACCAGCAGAGAAAGATCGGGACAGGGGCCGGTGCAGTACTTC.

In this sample, this clonotype turned up once. This chain connects TRBV12-3 or TRBV12-4 to TRBJ1-5; D is unclear. The CDR3 is made up of 13 amino acids. Deletions cut 0 bases from V and 7 bases from J, with 7 bases between. The CDR3 bases are TGTGCCAGCAGTTTAGCGGAACCCCAGCCCCAGCATTTT. Its protein product is CASSLAEPQPQHF.

This clonotype was detected a few times. The chain is built from TRBV12-3 or TRBV12-4 and TRBJ2-5; 9 bases match TRBD1. V lost 5 bases and J lost 5; bases outside the gene matches: 9. The CDR3 covers 15 residues. The CDR3 loop reads CASSQRTGVRETQYF. For the CDR3, the DNA is TGTGCCAGCAGTCAACGGACAGGGGTACGGGAGACCCAGTACTTC.

This clonotype was seen just once. The chain recombines TRBV28 with TRBJ2-7; D gene ambiguous. Trimming shortened V by 6 bases and J by 6 bases, and 9 bases separated the two germline ends. Per the germline V gene, CDR1 is MDHEN and CDR2 is SYDVKM. This CDR3 spans 11 amino acids. Written as DNA, the CDR3 is TGTGCCAGCAGAAGCCCAAGCGAGCAGTACTTC. It translates to CASRSPSEQYF. Looking up the rest from reference TRBV28 and TRBJ2-7 gives the full variable domain: DVKVTQSSRYLVKRTGEKVFLECVQDMDHENMFWYRQDPGLGLRLIYFSYDVKMKEKGDIPEGYSVSREKKERFSLILESASTNQTSMYLCASRSPSEQYFGPGTRLTVT.

The chain uses TRBV4-1 and TRBJ1-1; D gene ambiguous. Germline V gene lookup returns CDR1 MGHRA and CDR2 YSYEKL. The CDR3 covers 15 residues. V lost 0 bases and J lost 2, with 10 bases in between. Written as DNA, the CDR3 is TGCGCCAGCAGCCAAGATTATACAACCAACACTGAAGCTTTCTTT. Its protein is CASSQDYTTNTEAFF.

The chain recombines TRBV7-9 with TRBJ1-4; 8 bases line up with TRBD1. Germline trimming cut 5 bases from V and 8 bases from J; bases unmatched to any gene: 10. CDR1 is SEHNR and CDR2 is FQNEAQ in the germline V gene (reference sequence). This CDR3 region has 15 residues. In DNA, the CDR3 is TGTGCCAGCAGCCACCCGCAGGGGGCGGGCGAAAAACTGTTTTTT. Protein: CASSHPQGAGEKLFF.

This clonotype came up a few times. The chain has TRBV10-3 and TRBJ1-4, with TRBD1 matching 8 bases. Germline V lookup: CDR1 ENHRY, CDR2 SYGVKD. Unmatched junction bases numbered 9, after V lost 4 bases and J lost 5 bases. This CDR3 is 16 amino acids long. CDR3 nucleotides: TGTGCCATCAGTGGAAAACAGGGGGATGGGAATGAAAAACTGTTTTTT. Translating gives CAISGKQGDGNEKLFF.

V usage is TRBV20-1 and J usage is TRBJ2-7, with a tentative D call TRBD1 (6 bases). The V and J ends lost 6 bases and 0 bases respectively, with 12 bases between them. The CDR3 has 13 amino acids. Germline values: CDR1 DFQATT, CDR2 SNEGSKA (reference sequence). Here the CDR3 reads CSATGTISYEQYF. Written as DNA, the CDR3 is TGCAGTGCAACAGGGACCATCTCCTACGAGCAGTACTTC.

This sequence joins TRBV3-1 and TRBJ2-7; D not certain. There are 14 residues in the CDR3. Trimming removed 1 base at V and 2 bases at J, with 9 bases between. Germline CDR1 reads LGHDT; CDR2 reads YNNKEL (reference sequence). DNA for the CDR3: TGTGCCAGCAGCCAAGGTGGCCGCGCCTACGAGCAGTACTTC. As protein: CASSQGGRAYEQYF.

A few counts support this clonotype. The chain has TRBV4-3 and TRBJ2-1, with D unresolved. The CDR3 contains 17 residues. The germline V gene has CDR1 LGHNA and CDR2 YSLEER. V was trimmed by 1 base and J by 4 bases, leaving 17 bases between them. CDR3: CASSQVYSSYSYNEQFF. The CDR3 region has the DNA TGCGCCAGCAGCCAAGTATATAGCAGCTATTCTTACAATGAGCAGTTCTTC.

This clonotype has a handful of counts. The rearrangement links TRBV7-9 to TRBJ2-7, with D perhaps matching TRBD2 (6 bases). This CDR3 contains 14 residues. Trimming cost V 4 bases and J 4 bases, with 14 bases left between them. Germline V gene lookup returns CDR1 SEHNR and CDR2 FQNEAQ (reference sequence). The CDR3 DNA follows: TGTGCCAGCAGCTCGGGACTGGGGAGTTACGAGCAGTACTTC. As protein: CASSSGLGSYEQYF. Supplemented by reference TRBV7-9 and TRBJ2-7, the full variable domain reads DTGVSQNPRHKITKRGQNVTFRCDPISEHNRLYWYRQTLGQGPEFLTYFQNEAQLEKSRLLSDRFSAERPKGSFSTLEIQRTEQGDSAMYLCASSSGLGSYEQYFGPGTRLTVT.